Sequencing of this T cell receptor beta chain was carried out in a study of cytomegalovirus exposure and HLA in healthy donors. Primers for the PCR totalled 60 Vbeta and 13 Jbeta. TCRdb keeps only in-frame clones here, not all; method: immunoSEQ multiplex PCR. This table holds 110,000 to 150,000 clones, 70% to 75% found once. As concerns this clone: Its antigen is unidentified.

Donors had nominal health at sampling but likely had unrecorded immune exposures. Whole-study results and caveats: It was confirmed in vitro that three of the CMV-associated chains were specific for CMV antigens. In a later analysis, common viral pathogens appeared linked to several of the most significant clusters.

The source is a woman in her 30s in good health and CMV-seronegative. The specimen sequenced was PBMCs.

The CDR3: CASSSGGLTEAFF. CDR3 in DNA: TGTGCCAGCAGCTCGGGGGGGCTCACTGAAGCTTTCTTT. The chain links TRBV7-3 to TRBJ1-1; TRBD1 might be the D (6 bases). Germline V lookup: CDR1 SGHTA, CDR2 FQGTGA. The V end was cut by 4 bases, the J end by 4 bases, with 10 bases between. This CDR3 contains 13 residues.